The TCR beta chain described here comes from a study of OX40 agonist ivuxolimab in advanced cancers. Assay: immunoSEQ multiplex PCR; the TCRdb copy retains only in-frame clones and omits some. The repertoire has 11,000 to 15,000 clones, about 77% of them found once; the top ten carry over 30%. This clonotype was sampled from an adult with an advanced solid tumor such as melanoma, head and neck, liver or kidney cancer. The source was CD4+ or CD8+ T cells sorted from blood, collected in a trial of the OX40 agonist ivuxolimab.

CDR3 sequence reads: CASSLLTGGDTGELFF. As DNA, the CDR3 is TGTGCCAGCAGCCTCCTTACTGGGGGTGACACCGGGGAGCTGTTTTTT. This chain links TRBV13 with TRBJ2-2; tentatively, D is TRBD1 or TRBD2 (5 bases each). Germline-derived CDR1 and CDR2 are PRHDT and FYEKMQ (reference sequence). V was cut by 5 bases and J by 3 bases, with 16 bases left in between. The CDR3 is 16 amino acids.